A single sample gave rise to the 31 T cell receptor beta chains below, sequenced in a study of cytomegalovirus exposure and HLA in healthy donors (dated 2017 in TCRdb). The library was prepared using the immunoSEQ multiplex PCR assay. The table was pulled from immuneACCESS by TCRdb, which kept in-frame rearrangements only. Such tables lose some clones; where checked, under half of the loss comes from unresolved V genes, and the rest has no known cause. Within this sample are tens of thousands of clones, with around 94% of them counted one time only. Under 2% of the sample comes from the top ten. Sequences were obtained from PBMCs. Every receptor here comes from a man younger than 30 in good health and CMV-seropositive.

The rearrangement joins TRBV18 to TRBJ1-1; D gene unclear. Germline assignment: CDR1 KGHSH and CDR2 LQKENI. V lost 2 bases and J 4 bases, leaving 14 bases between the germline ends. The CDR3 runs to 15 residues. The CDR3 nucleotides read TGTGCCAGCTCACCATCTCAGGATTTAAGCACTGAAGCTTTCTTT. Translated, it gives CASSPSQDLSTEAFF.

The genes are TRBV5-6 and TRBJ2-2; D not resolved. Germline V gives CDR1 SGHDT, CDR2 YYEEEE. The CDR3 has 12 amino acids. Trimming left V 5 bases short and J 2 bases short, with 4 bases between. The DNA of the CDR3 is TGTGCCAGCAGTATAAACACCGGGGAGCTGTTTTTT. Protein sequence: CASSINTGELFF.

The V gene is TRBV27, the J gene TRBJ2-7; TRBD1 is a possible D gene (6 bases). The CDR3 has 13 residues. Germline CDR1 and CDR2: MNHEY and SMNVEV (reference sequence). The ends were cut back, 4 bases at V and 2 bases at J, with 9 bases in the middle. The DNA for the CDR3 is TGTGCCAGCAGTTACGGGACAACCTACGAGCAGTACTTC. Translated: CASSYGTTYEQYF.

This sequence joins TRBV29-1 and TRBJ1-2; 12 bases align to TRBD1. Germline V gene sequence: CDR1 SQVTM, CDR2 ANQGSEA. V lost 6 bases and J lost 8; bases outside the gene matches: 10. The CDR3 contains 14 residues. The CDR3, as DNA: TGCAGCGTGGGGACAGGGGGCTTCGGAGGGGGCTACACCTTC. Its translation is CSVGTGGFGGGYTF.

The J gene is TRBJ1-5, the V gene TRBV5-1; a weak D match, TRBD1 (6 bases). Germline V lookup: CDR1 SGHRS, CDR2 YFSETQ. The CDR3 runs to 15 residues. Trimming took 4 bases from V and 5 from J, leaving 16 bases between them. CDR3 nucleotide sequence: TGCGCCAGCAGCATCGGAGGGGGGGTTGATCAGCCCCAGCATTTT. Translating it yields CASSIGGGVDQPQHF.

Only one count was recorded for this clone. This chain's CDR3 is CASSLAGLDGYTF. CDR3 coding DNA: TGTGCCAGCAGCTTAGCCGGGTTGGATGGCTACACCTTC. The chain has TRBV11-2 and TRBJ1-2; the D is unclear. Germline V gives CDR1 SGHAT, CDR2 FQNNGV. V lost 1 base, J lost 6 bases, and 9 bases lay in between. The CDR3 runs to 13 residues. Supplemented by reference TRBV11-2 and TRBJ1-2, the full variable domain reads EAGVAQSPRYKIIEKRQSVAFWCNPISGHATLYWYQQILGQGPKLLIQFQNNGVVDDSQLPKDRFSAERLKGVDSTLKIQPAKLEDSAVYLCASSLAGLDGYTFGSGTRLTVV.

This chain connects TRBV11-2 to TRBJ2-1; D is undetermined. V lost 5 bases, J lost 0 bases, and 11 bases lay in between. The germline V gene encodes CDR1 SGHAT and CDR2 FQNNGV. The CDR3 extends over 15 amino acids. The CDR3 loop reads CASSHELSSYNEQFF. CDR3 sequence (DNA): TGTGCCAGCAGCCACGAACTTAGCTCCTACAATGAGCAGTTCTTC.

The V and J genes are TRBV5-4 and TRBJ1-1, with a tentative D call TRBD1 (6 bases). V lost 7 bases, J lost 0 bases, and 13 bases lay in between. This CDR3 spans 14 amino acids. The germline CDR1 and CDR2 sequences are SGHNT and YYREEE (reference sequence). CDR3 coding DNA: TGTGCCAGCGGACAGTCGGGTATGAACACTGAAGCTTTCTTT. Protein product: CASGQSGMNTEAFF.

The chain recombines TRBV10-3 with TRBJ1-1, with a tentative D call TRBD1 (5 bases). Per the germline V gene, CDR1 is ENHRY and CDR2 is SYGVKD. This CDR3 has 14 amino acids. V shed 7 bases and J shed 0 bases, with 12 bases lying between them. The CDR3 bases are TGTGCCATCACCCCAGGGCTAATGAACACTGAAGCTTTCTTT. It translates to CAITPGLMNTEAFF.

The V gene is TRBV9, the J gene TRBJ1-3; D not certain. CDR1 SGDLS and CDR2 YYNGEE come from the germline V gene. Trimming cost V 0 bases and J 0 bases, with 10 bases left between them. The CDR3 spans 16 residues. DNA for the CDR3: TGTGCCAGCAGCGTAGGATCCGGTGCCTCTGGAAACACCATATATTTT. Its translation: CASSVGSGASGNTIYF.

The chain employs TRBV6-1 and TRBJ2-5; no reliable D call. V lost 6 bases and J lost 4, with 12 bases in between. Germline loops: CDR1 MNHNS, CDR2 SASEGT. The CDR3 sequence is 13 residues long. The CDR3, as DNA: TGTGCCAGCAGGTCCGGTGGGCGAGAGACCCAGTACTTC. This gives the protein CASRSGGRETQYF.

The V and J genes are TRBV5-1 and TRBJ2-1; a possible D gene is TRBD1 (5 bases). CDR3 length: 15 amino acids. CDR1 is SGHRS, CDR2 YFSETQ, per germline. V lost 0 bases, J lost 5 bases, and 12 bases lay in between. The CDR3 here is CASSLVWTTDNEQFF. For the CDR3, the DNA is TGCGCCAGCAGCTTGGTCTGGACAACAGACAATGAGCAGTTCTTC.

DNA for the CDR3: TGTGCCAGCTCACAATGGACAGACTACTACGAGCAGTACTTC. Protein: CASSQWTDYYEQYF. This rearrangement joins TRBV18 to TRBJ2-7; D possibly corresponds to TRBD1 (6 bases). The CDR3 has 14 residues. V was pared by 4 bases and J by 3 bases, with 13 bases between. The germline V gene encodes CDR1 KGHSH and CDR2 LQKENI. Full variable domain (rest looked up from reference TRBV18 and TRBJ2-7): NAGVMQNPRHLVRRRGQEARLRCSPMKGHSHVYWYRQLPEEGLKFMVYLQKENIIDESGMPKERFSAEFPKEGPSILRIQQVVRGDSAAYFCASSQWTDYYEQYFGPGTRLTVT.

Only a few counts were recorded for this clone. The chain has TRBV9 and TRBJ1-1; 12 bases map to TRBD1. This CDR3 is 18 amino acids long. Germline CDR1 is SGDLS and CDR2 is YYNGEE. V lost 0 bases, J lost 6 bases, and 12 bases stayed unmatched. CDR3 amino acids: CASSVAVGTGGSLSEAFF. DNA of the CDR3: TGTGCCAGCAGCGTAGCCGTTGGGACAGGGGGCTCTCTTTCTGAAGCTTTCTTT. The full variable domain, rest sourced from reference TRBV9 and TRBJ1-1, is DSGVTQTPKHLITATGQRVTLRCSPRSGDLSVYWYQQSLDQGLQFLIQYYNGEERAKGNILERFSAQQFPDLHSELNLSSLELGDSALYFCASSVAVGTGGSLSEAFFGQGTRLTVV.

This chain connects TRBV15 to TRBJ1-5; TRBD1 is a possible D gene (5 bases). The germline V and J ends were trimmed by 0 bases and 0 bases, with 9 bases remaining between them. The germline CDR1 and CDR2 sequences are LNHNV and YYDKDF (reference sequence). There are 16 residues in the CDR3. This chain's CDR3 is CATSRDRGNSNQPQHF. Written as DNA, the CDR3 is TGTGCCACCAGCAGAGATAGGGGTAATAGCAATCAGCCCCAGCATTTT.

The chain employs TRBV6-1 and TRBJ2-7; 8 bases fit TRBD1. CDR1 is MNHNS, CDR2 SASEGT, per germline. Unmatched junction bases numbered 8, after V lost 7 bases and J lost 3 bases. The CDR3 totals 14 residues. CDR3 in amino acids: CASKMDRAFYEQYF. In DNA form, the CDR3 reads TGTGCCAGCAAAATGGACAGGGCGTTCTACGAGCAGTACTTC.

CDR3 amino acids: CASSLAGSTGELFF. In nucleotides, the CDR3 is TGTGCCAGCAGCTTAGCCGGGAGCACCGGGGAGCTGTTTTTT. The rearrangement uses TRBV7-6 and TRBJ2-2; perhaps TRBD2 as D (6 bases). The V end lost 0 bases, the J end lost 4 bases, and 6 bases lay between the germline ends. Germline loops: CDR1 SGHVS, CDR2 FNYEAQ. The length of the CDR3 is 14 residues.

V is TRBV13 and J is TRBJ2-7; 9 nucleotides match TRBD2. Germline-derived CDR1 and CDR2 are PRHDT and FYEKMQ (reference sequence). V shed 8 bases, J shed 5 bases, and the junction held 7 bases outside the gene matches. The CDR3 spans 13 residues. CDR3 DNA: TGTGCCAGCTCCCTCTTAGCGGGAGACGAGCAGTACTTC. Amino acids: CASSLLAGDEQYF.

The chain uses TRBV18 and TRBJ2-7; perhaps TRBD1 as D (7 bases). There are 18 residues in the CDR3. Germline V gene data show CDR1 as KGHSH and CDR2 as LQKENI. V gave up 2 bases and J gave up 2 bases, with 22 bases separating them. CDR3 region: CASSPTATSGGTTYEQYF. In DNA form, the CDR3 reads TGTGCCAGCTCACCAACCGCCACTTCAGGGGGGACCACCTACGAGCAGTACTTC.

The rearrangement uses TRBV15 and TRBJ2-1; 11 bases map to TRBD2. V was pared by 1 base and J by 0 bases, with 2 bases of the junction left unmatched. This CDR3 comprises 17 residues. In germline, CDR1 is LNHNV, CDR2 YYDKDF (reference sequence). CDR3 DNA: TGTGCCACCAGCAGAGGGCTAGCGGGAGGCTCCTACAATGAGCAGTTCTTC. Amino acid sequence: CATSRGLAGGSYNEQFF.

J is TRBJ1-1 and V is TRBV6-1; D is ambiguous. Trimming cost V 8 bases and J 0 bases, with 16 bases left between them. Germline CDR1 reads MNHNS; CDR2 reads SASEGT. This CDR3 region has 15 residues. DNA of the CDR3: TGTGCCAGCTTACAAGGAGTTTTCATGAACACTGAAGCTTTCTTT. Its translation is CASLQGVFMNTEAFF.

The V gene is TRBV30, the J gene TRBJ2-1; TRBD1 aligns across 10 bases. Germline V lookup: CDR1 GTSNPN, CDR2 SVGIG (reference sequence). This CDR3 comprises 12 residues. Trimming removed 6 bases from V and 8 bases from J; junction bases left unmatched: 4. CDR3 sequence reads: CACRDRGDEQFF. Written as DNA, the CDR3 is TGTGCCTGCCGGGACAGGGGTGATGAGCAGTTCTTC.

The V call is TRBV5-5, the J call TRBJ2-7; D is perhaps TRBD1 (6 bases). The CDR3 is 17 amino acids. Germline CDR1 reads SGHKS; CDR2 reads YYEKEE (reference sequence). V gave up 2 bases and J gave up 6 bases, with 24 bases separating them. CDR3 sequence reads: CASSLTQGGSSLLEQYF. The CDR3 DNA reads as TGTGCCAGCAGCTTAACGCAAGGGGGTTCGTCATTACTCGAGCAGTACTTC.

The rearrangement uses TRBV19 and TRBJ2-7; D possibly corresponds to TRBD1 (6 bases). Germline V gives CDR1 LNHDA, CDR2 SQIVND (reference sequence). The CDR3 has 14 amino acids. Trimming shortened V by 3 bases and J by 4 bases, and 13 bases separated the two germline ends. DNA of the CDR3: TGTGCCAGTAGTATGTCAGGGGCCTCATACGAGCAGTACTTC. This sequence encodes CASSMSGASYEQYF.

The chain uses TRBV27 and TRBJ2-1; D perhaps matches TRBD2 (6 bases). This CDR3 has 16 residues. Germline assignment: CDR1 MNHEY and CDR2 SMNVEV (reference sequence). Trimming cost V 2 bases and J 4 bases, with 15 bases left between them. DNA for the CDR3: TGTGCCAGCAGTTTACTGGGGACGGGAGTTTACAATGAGCAGTTCTTC. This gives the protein CASSLLGTGVYNEQFF.

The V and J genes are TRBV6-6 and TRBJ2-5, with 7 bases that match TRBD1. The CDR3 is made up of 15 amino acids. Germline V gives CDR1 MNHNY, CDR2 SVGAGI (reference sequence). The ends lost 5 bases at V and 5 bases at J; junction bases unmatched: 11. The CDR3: CASSSTRGNPETQYF. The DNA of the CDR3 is TGTGCCAGCAGTAGTACCAGGGGGAATCCTGAGACCCAGTACTTC.

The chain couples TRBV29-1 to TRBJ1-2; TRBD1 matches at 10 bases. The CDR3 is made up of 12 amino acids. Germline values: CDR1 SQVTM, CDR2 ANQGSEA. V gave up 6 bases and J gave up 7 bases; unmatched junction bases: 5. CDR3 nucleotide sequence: TGCAGCGTGACAGGGGGCGCAGGTGGCTACACCTTC. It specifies CSVTGGAGGYTF.

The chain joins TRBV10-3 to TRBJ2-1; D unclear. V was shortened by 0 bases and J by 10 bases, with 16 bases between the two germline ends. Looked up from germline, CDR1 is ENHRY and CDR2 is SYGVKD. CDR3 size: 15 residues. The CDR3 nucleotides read TGTGCCATCAGTGAGTCTCGCCAAATAGCAGCGGAGCAGTTCTTC. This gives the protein CAISESRQIAAEQFF.

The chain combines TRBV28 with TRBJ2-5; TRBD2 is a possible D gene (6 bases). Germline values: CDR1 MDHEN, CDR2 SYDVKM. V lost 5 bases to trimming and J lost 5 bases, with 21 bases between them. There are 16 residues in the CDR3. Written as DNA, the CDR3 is TGTGCCAGCAGTCCGCGGACTACCCGAAAGGTGGAGACCCAGTACTTC. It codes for CASSPRTTRKVETQYF. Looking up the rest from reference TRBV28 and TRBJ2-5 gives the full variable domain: DVKVTQSSRYLVKRTGEKVFLECVQDMDHENMFWYRQDPGLGLRLIYFSYDVKMKEKGDIPEGYSVSREKKERFSLILESASTNQTSMYLCASSPRTTRKVETQYFGPGTRLLVL.

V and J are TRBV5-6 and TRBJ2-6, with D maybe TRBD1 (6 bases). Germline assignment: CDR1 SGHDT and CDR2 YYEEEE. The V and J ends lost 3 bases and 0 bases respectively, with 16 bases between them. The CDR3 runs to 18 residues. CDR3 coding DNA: TGTGCCAGCAGCTCGGACAGATCCCGCCCCTCTGGGGCCAACGTCCTGACTTTC. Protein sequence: CASSSDRSRPSGANVLTF.

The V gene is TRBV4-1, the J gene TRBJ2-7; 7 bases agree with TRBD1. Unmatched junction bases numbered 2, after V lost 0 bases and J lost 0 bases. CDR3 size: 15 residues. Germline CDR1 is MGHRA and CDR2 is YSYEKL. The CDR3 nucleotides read TGCGCCAGCAGCCAAGAAAGGGACAGCTCCTACGAGCAGTACTTC. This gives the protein CASSQERDSSYEQYF.